One and the same sample provided the 8 T cell receptor beta chains below, sequenced in a study of regulatory T cells in long-lasting Graves disease. Construction of TCR beta libraries relied on iRepertoire HTBI primers and on Arm-PCR targeting CDR3 regions. TCRdb recomputed calls from the multiplex PCR reads with MiXCR, one row per CDR3 protein. This table holds 450,000 to 700,000 distinct CDR3 sequences, about 13% found once. The time point: newly diagnosed GD, antithyroid drugs for less than 3 months. The TCR library was made from RNA that had been extracted from PBMCs in TRIzol. These data were also filed under a second study, of T cells in Graves' hyperthyroidism and ophthalmopathy.

The input for sequencing was peripheral blood mononuclear cells (PBMCs), taken at new diagnosis, from a patient treated with antithyroid drugs. The receptors come from a man aged 25 to 45 with Graves disease.

The rearrangement joins TRBV20-1 to TRBJ2-5, with a possible D match to TRBD2 (7 bases). Germline V gene lookup returns CDR1 DFQATT and CDR2 SNEGSKA (reference sequence). V was pared by 6 bases and J by 1 base, with 18 bases between. The CDR3 has 15 residues. The CDR3 sequence: CSAHGRGGSQETQYF. The CDR3 DNA follows: TGCAGTGCGCACGGCCGCGGGGGCAGCCAAGAGACCCAGTACTTC.

The sample holds a few counts of this clonotype. A clone one base away is much larger, so this may be a read error. The chain uses TRBV2 and TRBJ2-1; 14 nucleotides align to TRBD2. This CDR3 has 14 amino acids. Germline CDR1 SNHLY, CDR2 FYNNEI. DNA of the CDR3: TGTGCCAGCAACGGACTAGCGGGAGGCAATGGGCAGTTCTTC. The encoded protein is CASNGLAGGNGQFF.

CDR3 nucleotide sequence: TGTGCCAGCAGCGTGGGATCGGGGGGTGAGACCCAGTACTTC. Residues: CASSVGSGGETQYF. The genes are TRBV9 and TRBJ2-5, with TRBD2 matching over 7 bases. Germline CDR1 reads SGDLS; CDR2 reads YYNGEE. This CDR3 region has 14 residues. The V and J ends lost 2 bases and 5 bases, in that order; junction bases with no gene match: 6.

Many counts were recorded for this clonotype. The gene calls are TRBV7-9 and TRBJ2-3; 11 bases agree with TRBD2. J was trimmed by 1 base and V by 3 bases; bases with no gene match: 3. The CDR3 runs 16 residues. Germline V gene sequence: CDR1 SEHNR, CDR2 FQNEAQ (reference sequence). Here the CDR3 reads CASSLLLAGGTDTQYF. The CDR3 region has the DNA TGTGCCAGCAGCTTGCTACTAGCGGGAGGCACAGATACGCAGTATTTT.

This clonotype was seen repeatedly, ten times or more. J is TRBJ1-5 and V is TRBV2; perhaps TRBD1 as D (5 bases). The CDR3 runs 16 residues. The germline gives CDR1 SNHLY, CDR2 FYNNEI. Deletions cut 8 bases from V and 0 bases from J, with 17 bases between. The CDR3 here is CASDGSGGHSNQPQHF. The CDR3 coding sequence is TGTGCCAGCGACGGGTCGGGGGGTCATAGCAATCAGCCCCAGCATTTT.

This clonotype was counted many times. The chain has TRBV12-3 or TRBV12-4 and TRBJ2-2; TRBD1 or TRBD2 may be the D gene (5 bases each). The V and J ends lost 3 bases and 0 bases respectively, with 8 bases between them. The CDR3 is 15 amino acids. The CDR3 DNA sequence: TGTGCCAGCAGTTTTGAGGGGCCGAACACCGGGGAGCTGTTTTTT. Translating gives CASSFEGPNTGELFF.

Details on this clonotype: The junction does not match germline at one end; this may be a read error. The chain employs TRBV3-1 and TRBJ2-2; weak D call: TRBD1 (5 bases). CDR3 size: 12 residues. Germline assignment: CDR1 LGHDT and CDR2 YNNKEL (reference sequence). CDR3 sequence: CASNQGAGELFF. As DNA, the CDR3 is TGTGCCAGCAACCAAGGGGCCGGGGAGCTGTTTTTT.

This clonotype has a count of ten or more. The chain carries TRBV20-1 and TRBJ2-1, with 7 bases aligning to TRBD2. Germline V gene data show CDR1 as DFQATT and CDR2 as SNEGSKA (reference sequence). CDR3 length: 14 residues. V shed 4 bases, J shed 6 bases, and the junction held 9 bases outside the gene matches. The CDR3 nucleotides are TGCAGTGCTACTTCCGGGACTAACCCCAATGAGCAGTTCTTC. Protein product: CSATSGTNPNEQFF.